Following are 22 T cell receptor beta chains from one sample sequenced in a study of technical replicates of blood from four donors. Method: immunoSEQ multiplex PCR; TCRdb's copy keeps in-frame clones and lacks some. The repertoire holds fewer than 110,000 clones, with over 90% as singletons. The sequencing input was T cells isolated from PBMCs. These receptors came from a human donor in good health.

V is TRBV4-1 and J is TRBJ2-6; 9 bases align to TRBD1. Per germline, CDR1 MGHRA and CDR2 YSYEKL. V trimming: 10 bases; J trimming: 2 bases; junction bases outside the gene matches: 9. This CDR3 spans 16 amino acids. The CDR3 reads CAIRTGEGPGANVLTF. The CDR3 bases are TGCGCCATCAGGACAGGGGAGGGGCCTGGGGCCAACGTCCTGACTTTC.

The V call is TRBV7-3, the J call TRBJ1-1; the match to TRBD1 covers 9 bases. In germline, CDR1 is SGHTA, CDR2 FQGTGA. The ends lost 1 base at V and 8 bases at J; junction bases unmatched: 8. The CDR3 loop spans 15 amino acids. The CDR3 DNA sequence: TGTGCCAGCAGCTTAAAATCCGGGACAGGGTTCGAAGCTTTCTTT. Translating gives CASSLKSGTGFEAFF.

The gene calls are TRBV19 and TRBJ2-2; D unresolved. V lost 1 base and J lost 5, with 8 bases in between. The CDR3 totals 14 residues. Per the germline V gene, CDR1 is LNHDA and CDR2 is SQIVND (reference sequence). In nucleotides, the CDR3 is TGTGCCAGTAGTATAGGAGAGCCGACCGGGGAGCTGTTTTTT. This sequence encodes CASSIGEPTGELFF. Full variable domain (remainder filled in from reference TRBV19 and TRBJ2-2): DGGITQSPKYLFRKEGQNVTLSCEQNLNHDAMYWYRQDPGQGLRLIYYSQIVNDFQKGDIAEGYSVSREKKESFPLTVTSAQKNPTAFYLCASSIGEPTGELFFGEGSRLTVL.

The chain uses TRBV20-1 and TRBJ2-7, with a weak D call TRBD1 (5 bases). The CDR3 is made up of 11 amino acids. Trimming cost V 3 bases and J 4 bases, with 7 bases left between them. CDR1 and CDR2 from the germline V gene are DFQATT and SNEGSKA (reference sequence). CDR3 amino acids: CSASDRYEQYF. Here the CDR3 DNA reads TGCAGTGCTAGCGACAGATACGAGCAGTACTTC.

J is TRBJ1-2 and V is TRBV5-1; 7 bases align to TRBD1. Germline V gives CDR1 SGHRS, CDR2 YFSETQ. V was pared by 0 bases and J by 0 bases, with 2 bases of the junction left unmatched. This CDR3 is built from 15 residues. CDR3 region: CASSLGDSSNYGYTF. The DNA of the CDR3 is TGCGCCAGCAGCTTGGGGGACAGCTCTAACTATGGCTACACCTTC.

The CDR3 DNA follows: TGTGCCAGCAGTGAAGCCTGGGGGCTTGAGCAGTTCTTC. Translation gives CASSEAWGLEQFF. This chain joins TRBV6-1 and TRBJ2-1; D may be TRBD1 (6 bases). The CDR3 consists of 13 residues. The germline gives CDR1 MNHNS, CDR2 SASEGT. The V end lost 0 bases, the J end lost 9 bases, and 9 bases lay between the germline ends.

This chain joins TRBV5-4 and TRBJ1-1; D gene ambiguous. V gave up 0 bases and J gave up 7 bases, with 13 bases separating them. Looked up from germline, CDR1 is SGHNT and CDR2 is YYREEE (reference sequence). CDR3 length: 14 residues. CDR3 region: CASSLAQVGGEAFF. The CDR3 DNA sequence: TGTGCCAGCAGCTTGGCCCAAGTTGGAGGTGAAGCTTTCTTT.

The V gene is TRBV5-1, the J gene TRBJ2-4; TRBD2 aligns across 8 bases. Germline CDR1 reads SGHRS; CDR2 reads YFSETQ. CDR3 length: 16 amino acids. V trimming: 4 bases; J trimming: 2 bases; junction bases outside the gene matches: 8. CDR3 in amino acids: CASSPGGAITKNIQYF. CDR3 coding DNA: TGCGCCAGCAGCCCCGGGGGGGCGATAACCAAAAACATTCAGTACTTC.

The chain recombines TRBV5-1 with TRBJ2-3, with 7 bases aligning to TRBD1. The CDR3 runs to 15 residues. Germline CDR1 is SGHRS and CDR2 is YFSETQ. Losses at the gene ends were 3 bases for V and 5 bases for J; bases not matched to a gene: 9. The CDR3 region has the DNA TGCGCCAGCAGCTCGATCGACAGGGTGAAAGATACGCAGTATTTT. This codes for CASSSIDRVKDTQYF.

V is TRBV2 and J is TRBJ1-5; TRBD1 matches at 7 bases. There are 14 residues in the CDR3. Trimming cost V 5 bases and J 6 bases; bases outside gene matches: 7. Germline CDR1 reads SNHLY; CDR2 reads FYNNEI. The CDR3 protein is CASSTTGSAQPQHF. The CDR3, as DNA: TGTGCCAGCAGTACGACAGGGTCGGCTCAGCCCCAGCATTTT.

The chain employs TRBV7-6 and TRBJ2-1, with 8 positions matching TRBD1. The CDR3 is 13 amino acids. CDR1 is SGHVS, CDR2 FNYEAQ, per germline. V shed 7 bases and J 7 bases; nucleotides not matched to a gene: 6. CDR3 nucleotides: TGTGCCAGCACCGCAGGGGGCGGGAATGAGCAGTTCTTC. Amino acids: CASTAGGGNEQFF.

The chain carries TRBV14 and TRBJ2-7, with 7 bases that match TRBD2. The CDR3 totals 14 residues. Germline CDR1 SGHDN, CDR2 FVKESK. The trim removed 1 base at V and 5 bases at J, leaving 5 bases unmatched. CDR3 loop: CASSQALAVHEQYF. The CDR3 DNA is TGTGCCAGCAGCCAAGCGCTAGCGGTCCACGAGCAGTACTTC.

This rearrangement joins TRBV7-2 to TRBJ2-1; D possibly corresponds to TRBD2 (6 bases). This CDR3 spans 18 amino acids. V lost 1 base and J lost 3, with 19 bases in between. Germline lookup yields CDR1 SGHTA and CDR2 FQGNSA. The CDR3 loop is CASSLEIGVGLVYNEQFF. The CDR3 region has the DNA TGTGCCAGCAGCTTAGAGATTGGCGTGGGACTGGTCTACAATGAGCAGTTCTTC.

The J gene is TRBJ1-4, the V gene TRBV29-1, with unresolved D. Germline V gene data show CDR1 as SQVTM and CDR2 as ANQGSEA. The CDR3 spans 13 residues. The V and J ends lost 4 bases and 6 bases respectively, with 12 bases between them. In DNA, the CDR3 is TGCAGCGTTGTTGCGGGGTTGTATGAAAAACTGTTTTTT. Its protein product is CSVVAGLYEKLFF.

The chain couples TRBV7-9 to TRBJ1-1; D unresolved. Germline V gene sequence: CDR1 SEHNR, CDR2 FQNEAQ (reference sequence). V was pared by 5 bases and J by 7 bases, with 11 bases between. The CDR3 spans 12 residues. This CDR3 reads CASSRIVYEAFF. The CDR3 DNA reads as TGTGCCAGCAGCCGTATTGTTTATGAAGCTTTCTTT.

J is TRBJ2-5 and V is TRBV2; no clear D. CDR1 is SNHLY, CDR2 FYNNEI, per germline. The CDR3 is 14 residues long. The V end lost 6 bases, the J end lost 5 bases, and 16 bases lay between the germline ends. Here the CDR3 DNA reads TGTGCCAGCAGCCTTCGGTCAGGATTGGAGACCCAGTACTTC. Translating gives CASSLRSGLETQYF.

The V call is TRBV4-1, the J call TRBJ2-5, with D possibly being TRBD1 (6 bases). Germline CDR1 reads MGHRA; CDR2 reads YSYEKL. The CDR3 extends over 14 amino acids. The V end was cut by 1 base, the J end by 4 bases, with 10 bases between. The CDR3 is CASSQVQGGETQYF. The CDR3 coding sequence is TGCGCCAGCAGCCAAGTACAGGGCGGAGAGACCCAGTACTTC.

The rearrangement joins TRBV19 to TRBJ2-7, with D uncertain. Germline V CDR1 and CDR2: LNHDA, SQIVND (reference sequence). The CDR3 has 10 residues. V was trimmed by 8 bases and J by 5 bases, leaving 7 bases between them. In nucleotides, the CDR3 is TGTGCCAGTCTGGCGGACGAGCAGTACTTC. Protein: CASLADEQYF.

This chain joins TRBV5-1 and TRBJ2-2; 7 bases fit TRBD2. The CDR3 totals 20 residues. Trimming at V came to 0 bases and at J to 6 bases, leaving 20 bases not matched to a gene. Germline V gives CDR1 SGHRS, CDR2 YFSETQ. Written as DNA, the CDR3 is TGCGCCAGCAGCTTGGGGAGGCCTAGCGGCACCCTAATTCCCCCCGGGGAGCTGTTTTTT. It yields the protein CASSLGRPSGTLIPPGELFF.

The V and J genes are TRBV10-3 and TRBJ2-1, with D possibly being TRBD2 (6 bases). The V gene's germline CDR1 is ENHRY and CDR2 SYGVKD. The CDR3 spans 15 residues. V was cut by 6 bases and J by 5 bases, with 17 bases left in between. The CDR3 bases are TGTGCCATCAGGGCGGGGCCAGGAACTAACAATGAGCAGTTCTTC. Translated, it gives CAIRAGPGTNNEQFF.

CDR3 residues: CASSEAGLEKLFF. The CDR3 region has the DNA TGTGCCAGCAGTGAGGCAGGGTTAGAAAAACTGTTTTTT. The chain couples TRBV2 to TRBJ1-4, with a weak D call TRBD1 (5 bases). Trimming cost V 3 bases and J 8 bases, with 10 bases left between them. The CDR3 consists of 13 residues. The germline CDR1 and CDR2 sequences are SNHLY and FYNNEI.

V gene TRBV5-4 combines with J gene TRBJ2-5; 10 bases align to TRBD2. The CDR3 covers 15 residues. CDR1 is SGHNT and CDR2 is YYREEE in the germline V gene (reference sequence). Trimming cost V 1 base and J 1 base; bases outside gene matches: 1. DNA of the CDR3: TGTGCCAGCAGCTTGCCTAGCGGGAGCCAAGAGACCCAGTACTTC. This gives the protein CASSLPSGSQETQYF. The whole variable domain, filled in from reference TRBV5-4 and TRBJ2-5, reads ETGVTQSPTHLIKTRGQQVTLRCSSQSGHNTVSWYQQALGQGPQFIFQYYREEENGRGNFPPRFSGLQFPNYSSELNVNALELDDSALYLCASSLPSGSQETQYFGPGTRLLVL.